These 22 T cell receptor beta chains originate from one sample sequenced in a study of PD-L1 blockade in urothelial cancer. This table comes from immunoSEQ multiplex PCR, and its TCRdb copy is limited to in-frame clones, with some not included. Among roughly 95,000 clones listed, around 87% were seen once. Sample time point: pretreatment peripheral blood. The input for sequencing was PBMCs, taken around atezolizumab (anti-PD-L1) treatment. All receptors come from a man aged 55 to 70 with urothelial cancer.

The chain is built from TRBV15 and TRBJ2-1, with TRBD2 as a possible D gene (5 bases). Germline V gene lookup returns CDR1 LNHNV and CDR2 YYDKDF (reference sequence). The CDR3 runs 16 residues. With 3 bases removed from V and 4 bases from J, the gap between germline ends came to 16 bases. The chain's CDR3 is CATSRGAAVIYNEQFF. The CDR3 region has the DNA TGTGCCACCAGCAGGGGAGCGGCGGTTATATACAATGAGCAGTTCTTC. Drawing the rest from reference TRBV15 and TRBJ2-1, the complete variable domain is DAMVIQNPRYQVTQFGKPVTLSCSQTLNHNVMYWYQQKSSQAPKLLFHYYDKDFNNEADTPDNFQSRRPNTSFCFLDIRSPGLGDTAMYLCATSRGAAVIYNEQFFGPGTRLTVL.

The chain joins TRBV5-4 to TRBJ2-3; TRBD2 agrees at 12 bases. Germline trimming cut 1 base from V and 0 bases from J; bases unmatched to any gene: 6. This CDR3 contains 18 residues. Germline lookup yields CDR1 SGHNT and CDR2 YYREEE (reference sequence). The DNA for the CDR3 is TGTGCCAGCAGCTTGTACCTAGCGGGAGGGAGTAGCACAGATACGCAGTATTTT. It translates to CASSLYLAGGSSTDTQYF.

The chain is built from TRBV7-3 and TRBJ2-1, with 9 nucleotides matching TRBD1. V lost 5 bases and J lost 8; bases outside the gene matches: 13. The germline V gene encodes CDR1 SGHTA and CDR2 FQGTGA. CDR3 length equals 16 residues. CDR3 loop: CASSKTPGQGLDEQFF. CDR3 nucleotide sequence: TGTGCCAGCAGCAAGACCCCGGGACAGGGTTTGGATGAGCAGTTCTTC.

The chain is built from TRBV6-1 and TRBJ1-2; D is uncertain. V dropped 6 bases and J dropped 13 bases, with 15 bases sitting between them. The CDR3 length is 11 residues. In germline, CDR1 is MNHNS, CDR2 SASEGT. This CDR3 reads CASRLDLISTF. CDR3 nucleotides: TGTGCCAGCAGACTCGACTTGATTTCCACCTTC.

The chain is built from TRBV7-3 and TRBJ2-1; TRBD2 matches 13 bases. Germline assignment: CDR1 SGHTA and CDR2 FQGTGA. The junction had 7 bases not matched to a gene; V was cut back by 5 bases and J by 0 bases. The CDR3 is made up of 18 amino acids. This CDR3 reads CASSPGTSGASSYNEQFF. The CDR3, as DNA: TGTGCCAGCAGCCCCGGGACTAGCGGGGCTAGCTCCTACAATGAGCAGTTCTTC.

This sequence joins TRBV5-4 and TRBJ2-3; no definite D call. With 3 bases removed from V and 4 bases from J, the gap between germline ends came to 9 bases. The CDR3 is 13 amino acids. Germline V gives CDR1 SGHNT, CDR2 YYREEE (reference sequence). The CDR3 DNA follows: TGTGCCAGCAGCTCCCCAGGTCCAGATACGCAGTATTTT. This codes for CASSSPGPDTQYF. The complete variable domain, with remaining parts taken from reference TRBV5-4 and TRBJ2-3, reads ETGVTQSPTHLIKTRGQQVTLRCSSQSGHNTVSWYQQALGQGPQFIFQYYREEENGRGNFPPRFSGLQFPNYSSELNVNALELDDSALYLCASSSPGPDTQYFGPGTRLTVL.

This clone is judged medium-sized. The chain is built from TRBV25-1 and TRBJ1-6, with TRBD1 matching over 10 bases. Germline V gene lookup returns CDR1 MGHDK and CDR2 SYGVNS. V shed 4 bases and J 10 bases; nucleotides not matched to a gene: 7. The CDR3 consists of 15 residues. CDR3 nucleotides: TGTGCCAGCAGTGTTCCGGGACAGGGGTCCTCACCCCTCCACTTT. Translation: CASSVPGQGSSPLHF. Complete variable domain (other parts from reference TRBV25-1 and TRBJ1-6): EADIYQTPRYLVIGTGKKITLECSQTMGHDKMYWYQQDPGMELHLIHYSYGVNSTEKGDLSSESTVSRIRTEHFPLTLESARPSHTSQYLCASSVPGQGSSPLHFGNGTRLTVT.

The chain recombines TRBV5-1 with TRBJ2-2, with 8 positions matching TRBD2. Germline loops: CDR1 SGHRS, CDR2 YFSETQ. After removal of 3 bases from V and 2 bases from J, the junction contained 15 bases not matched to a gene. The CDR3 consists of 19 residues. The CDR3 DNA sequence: TGCGCCAGCAGCTCGATTCTTAATAAAGCGGGGGTTAACACCGGGGAGCTGTTTTTT. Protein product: CASSSILNKAGVNTGELFF.

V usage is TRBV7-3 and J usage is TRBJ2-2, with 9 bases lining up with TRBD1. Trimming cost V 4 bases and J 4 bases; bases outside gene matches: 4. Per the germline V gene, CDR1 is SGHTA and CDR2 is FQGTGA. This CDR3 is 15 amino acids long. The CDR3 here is CASSSQGAGTGELFF. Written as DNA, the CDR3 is TGTGCCAGCAGCTCACAGGGGGCGGGCACCGGGGAGCTGTTTTTT.

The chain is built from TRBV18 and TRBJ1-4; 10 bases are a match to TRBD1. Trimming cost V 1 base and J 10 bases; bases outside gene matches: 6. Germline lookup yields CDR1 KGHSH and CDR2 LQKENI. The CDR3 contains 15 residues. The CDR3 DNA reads TGTGCCAGCTCACCACTCAAAGGACAGGGGGGAAAACTGTTTTTT. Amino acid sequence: CASSPLKGQGGKLFF.

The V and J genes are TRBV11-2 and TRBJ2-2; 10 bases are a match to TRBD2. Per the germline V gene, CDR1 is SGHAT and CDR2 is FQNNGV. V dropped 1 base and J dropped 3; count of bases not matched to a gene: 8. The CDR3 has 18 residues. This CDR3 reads CASSLVGSGGVYTGELFF. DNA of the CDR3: TGTGCCAGCAGCTTAGTAGGGAGCGGGGGGGTATACACCGGGGAGCTGTTTTTT. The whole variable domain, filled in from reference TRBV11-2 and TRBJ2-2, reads EAGVAQSPRYKIIEKRQSVAFWCNPISGHATLYWYQQILGQGPKLLIQFQNNGVVDDSQLPKDRFSAERLKGVDSTLKIQPAKLEDSAVYLCASSLVGSGGVYTGELFFGEGSRLTVL.

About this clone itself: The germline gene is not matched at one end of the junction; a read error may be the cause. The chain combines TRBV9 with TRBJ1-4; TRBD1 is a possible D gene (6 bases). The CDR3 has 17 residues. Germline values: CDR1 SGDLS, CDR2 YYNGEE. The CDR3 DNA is TGTGCCAGCAGCGTATCTGAGACAGGCCAAGCTAATGAAAACCTGTTTTTT. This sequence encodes CASSVSETGQANENLFF.

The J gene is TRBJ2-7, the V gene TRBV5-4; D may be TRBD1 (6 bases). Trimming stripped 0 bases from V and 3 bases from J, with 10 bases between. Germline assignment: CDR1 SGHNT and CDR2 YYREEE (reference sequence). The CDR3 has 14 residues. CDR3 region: CASSLGQDFYEQYF. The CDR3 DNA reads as TGTGCCAGCAGCTTGGGACAGGACTTCTACGAGCAGTACTTC.

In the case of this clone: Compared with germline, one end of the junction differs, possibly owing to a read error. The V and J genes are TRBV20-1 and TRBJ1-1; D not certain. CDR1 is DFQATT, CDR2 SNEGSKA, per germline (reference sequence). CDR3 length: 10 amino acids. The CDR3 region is CSARAYPGIF. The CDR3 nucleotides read TGCAGTGCTAGAGCATACCCCGGGATCTTT.

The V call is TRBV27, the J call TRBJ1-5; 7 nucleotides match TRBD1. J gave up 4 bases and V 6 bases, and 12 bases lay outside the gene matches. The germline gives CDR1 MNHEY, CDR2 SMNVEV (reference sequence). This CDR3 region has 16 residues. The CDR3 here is CASSPQGGWSNQPQHF. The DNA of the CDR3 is TGTGCCAGCAGCCCCCAGGGGGGTTGGAGTAATCAGCCCCAGCATTTT.

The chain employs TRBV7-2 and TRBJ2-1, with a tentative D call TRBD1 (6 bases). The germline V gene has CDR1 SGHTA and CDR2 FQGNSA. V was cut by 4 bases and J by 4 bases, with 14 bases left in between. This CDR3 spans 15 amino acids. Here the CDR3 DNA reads TGTGCCAGCAGCTACGACAAGGGGGAATACAATGAGCAGTTCTTC. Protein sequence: CASSYDKGEYNEQFF.

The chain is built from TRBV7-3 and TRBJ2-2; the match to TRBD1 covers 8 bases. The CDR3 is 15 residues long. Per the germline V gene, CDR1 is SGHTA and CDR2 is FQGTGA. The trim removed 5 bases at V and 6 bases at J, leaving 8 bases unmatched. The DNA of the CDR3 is TGTGCCAGCAGCCCGGGACAGGATGCCTCCGGGGAGCTGTTTTTT. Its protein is CASSPGQDASGELFF. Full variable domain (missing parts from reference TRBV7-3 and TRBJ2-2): GAGVSQTPSNKVTEKGKYVELRCDPISGHTALYWYRQSLGQGPEFLIYFQGTGAADDSGLPNDRFFAVRPEGSVSTLKIQRTERGDSAVYLCASSPGQDASGELFFGEGSRLTVL.

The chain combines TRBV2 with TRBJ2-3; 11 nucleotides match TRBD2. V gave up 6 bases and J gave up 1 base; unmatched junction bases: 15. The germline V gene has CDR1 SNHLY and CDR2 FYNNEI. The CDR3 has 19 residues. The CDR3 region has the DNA TGTGCCAGCAGGATTAGACTTCTTAGCGGGGGGGCGGGCACAGATACGCAGTATTTT. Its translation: CASRIRLLSGGAGTDTQYF.

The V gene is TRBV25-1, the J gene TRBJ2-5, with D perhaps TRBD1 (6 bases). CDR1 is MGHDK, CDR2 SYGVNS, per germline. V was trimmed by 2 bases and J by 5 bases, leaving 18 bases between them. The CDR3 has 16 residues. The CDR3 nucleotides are TGTGCCAGCAGTGAAGACTTCAGGGGACATTCGGAGACCCAGTACTTC. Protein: CASSEDFRGHSETQYF.

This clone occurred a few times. CDR3 in amino acids: CASSKTSGGMSEQFF. In nucleotides, the CDR3 is TGTGCCAGCAGCAAGACTAGCGGGGGGATGAGTGAGCAGTTCTTC. J is TRBJ2-1 and V is TRBV6-1, with TRBD2 identical over 13 bases. Germline loops: CDR1 MNHNS, CDR2 SASEGT. The CDR3 is 15 residues long. Trimming removed 6 bases from V and 9 bases from J; junction bases left unmatched: 8.

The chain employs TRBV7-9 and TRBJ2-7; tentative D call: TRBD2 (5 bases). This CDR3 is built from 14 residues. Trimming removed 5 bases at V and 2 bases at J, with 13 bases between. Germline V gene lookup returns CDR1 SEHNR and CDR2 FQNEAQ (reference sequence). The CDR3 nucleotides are TGTGCCAGCAGCCGGACCGGGGTCCCCTACGAGCAGTACTTC. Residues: CASSRTGVPYEQYF. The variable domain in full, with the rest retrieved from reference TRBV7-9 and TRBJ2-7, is DTGVSQNPRHKITKRGQNVTFRCDPISEHNRLYWYRQTLGQGPEFLTYFQNEAQLEKSRLLSDRFSAERPKGSFSTLEIQRTEQGDSAMYLCASSRTGVPYEQYFGPGTRLTVT.

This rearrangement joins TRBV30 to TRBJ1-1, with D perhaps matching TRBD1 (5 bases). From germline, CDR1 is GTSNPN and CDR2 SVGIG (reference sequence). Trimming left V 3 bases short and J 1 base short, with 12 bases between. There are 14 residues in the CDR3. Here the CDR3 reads CAWRAGGENTEAFF. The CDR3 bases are TGTGCCTGGAGGGCGGGGGGGGAGAACACTGAAGCTTTCTTT.